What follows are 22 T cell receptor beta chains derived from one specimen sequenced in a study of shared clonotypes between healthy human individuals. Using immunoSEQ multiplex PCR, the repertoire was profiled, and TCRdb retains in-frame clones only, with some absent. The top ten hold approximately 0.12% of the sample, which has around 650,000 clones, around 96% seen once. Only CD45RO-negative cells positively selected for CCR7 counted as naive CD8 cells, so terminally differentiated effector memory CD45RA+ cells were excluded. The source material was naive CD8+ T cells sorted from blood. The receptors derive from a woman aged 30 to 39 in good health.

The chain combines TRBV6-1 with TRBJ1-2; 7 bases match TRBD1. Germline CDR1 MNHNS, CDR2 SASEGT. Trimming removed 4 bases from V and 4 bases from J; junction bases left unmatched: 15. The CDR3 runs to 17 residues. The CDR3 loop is CASSGSLGQFAGYGYTF. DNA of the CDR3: TGTGCCAGCAGTGGAAGTTTGGGACAGTTTGCCGGCTATGGCTACACCTTC.

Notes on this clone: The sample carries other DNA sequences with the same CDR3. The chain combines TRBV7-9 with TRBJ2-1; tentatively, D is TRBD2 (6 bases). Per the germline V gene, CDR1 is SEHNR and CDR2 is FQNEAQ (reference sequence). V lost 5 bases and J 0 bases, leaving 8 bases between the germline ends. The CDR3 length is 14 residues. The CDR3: CASSLGGSYNEQFF. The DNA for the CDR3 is TGTGCCAGCAGCCTGGGGGGCTCCTACAATGAGCAGTTCTTC.

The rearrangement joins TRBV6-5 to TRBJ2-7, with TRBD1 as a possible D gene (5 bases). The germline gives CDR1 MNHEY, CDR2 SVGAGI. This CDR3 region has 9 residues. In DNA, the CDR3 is TGTGGCCTTAGGGGCGAGCAGTACTTC. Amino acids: CGLRGEQYF.

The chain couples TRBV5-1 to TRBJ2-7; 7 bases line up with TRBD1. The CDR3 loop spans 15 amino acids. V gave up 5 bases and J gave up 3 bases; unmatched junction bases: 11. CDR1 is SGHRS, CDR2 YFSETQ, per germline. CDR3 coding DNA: TGCGCCAGCAGTCCCGGGACAGTGGGTAACTACGAGCAGTACTTC. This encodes CASSPGTVGNYEQYF.

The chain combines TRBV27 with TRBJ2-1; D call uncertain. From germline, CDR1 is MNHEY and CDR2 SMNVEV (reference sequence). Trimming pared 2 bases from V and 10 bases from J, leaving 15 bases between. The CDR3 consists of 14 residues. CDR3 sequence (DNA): TGTGCCAGCAGTTTAATCCCTGCCGAACAGGAGCAGTTCTTC. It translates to CASSLIPAEQEQFF.

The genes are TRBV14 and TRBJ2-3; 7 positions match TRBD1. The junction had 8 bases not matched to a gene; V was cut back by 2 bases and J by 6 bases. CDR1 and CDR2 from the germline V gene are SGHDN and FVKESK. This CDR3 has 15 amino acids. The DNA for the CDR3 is TGTGCCAGCAGCCAACCCGACAGGGATAAGGATACGCAGTATTTT. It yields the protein CASSQPDRDKDTQYF. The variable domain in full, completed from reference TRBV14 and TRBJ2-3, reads EAGVTQFPSHSVIEKGQTVTLRCDPISGHDNLYWYRRVMGKEIKFLLHFVKESKQDESGMPNNRFLAERTGGTYSTLKVQPAELEDSGVYFCASSQPDRDKDTQYFGPGTRLTVL.

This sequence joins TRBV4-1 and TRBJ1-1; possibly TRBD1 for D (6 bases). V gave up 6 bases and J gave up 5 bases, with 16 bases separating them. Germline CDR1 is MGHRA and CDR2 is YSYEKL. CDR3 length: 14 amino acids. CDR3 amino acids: CASRAHQGQTEAFF. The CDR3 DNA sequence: TGCGCCAGCAGGGCCCACCAGGGGCAAACTGAAGCTTTCTTT.

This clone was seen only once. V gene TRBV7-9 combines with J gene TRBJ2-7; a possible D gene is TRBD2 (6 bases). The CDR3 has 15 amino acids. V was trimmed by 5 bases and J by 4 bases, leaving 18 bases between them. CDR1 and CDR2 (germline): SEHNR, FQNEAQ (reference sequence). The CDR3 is CASSDEVLGRYEQYF. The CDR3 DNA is TGTGCCAGCAGCGACGAGGTTTTAGGGAGGTACGAGCAGTACTTC. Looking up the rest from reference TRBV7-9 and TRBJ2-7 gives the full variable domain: DTGVSQNPRHKITKRGQNVTFRCDPISEHNRLYWYRQTLGQGPEFLTYFQNEAQLEKSRLLSDRFSAERPKGSFSTLEIQRTEQGDSAMYLCASSDEVLGRYEQYFGPGTRLTVT.

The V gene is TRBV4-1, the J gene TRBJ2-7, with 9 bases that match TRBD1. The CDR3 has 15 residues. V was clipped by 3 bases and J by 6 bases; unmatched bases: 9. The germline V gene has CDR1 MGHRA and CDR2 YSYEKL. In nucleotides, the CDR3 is TGCGCCAGCAGCCACTCCGGGACAGGGAAGGTCGAGCAGTACTTC. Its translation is CASSHSGTGKVEQYF.

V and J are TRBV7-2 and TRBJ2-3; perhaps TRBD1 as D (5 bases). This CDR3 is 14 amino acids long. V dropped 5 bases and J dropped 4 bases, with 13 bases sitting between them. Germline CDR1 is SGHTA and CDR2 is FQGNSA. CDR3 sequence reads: CASSPKGSADTQYF. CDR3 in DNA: TGTGCCAGCAGCCCCAAGGGGTCCGCAGATACGCAGTATTTT. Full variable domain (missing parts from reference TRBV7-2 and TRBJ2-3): GAGVSQSPSNKVTEKGKDVELRCDPISGHTALYWYRQSLGQGLEFLIYFQGNSAPDKSGLPSDRFSAERTGGSVSTLTIQRTQQEDSAVYLCASSPKGSADTQYFGPGTRLTVL.

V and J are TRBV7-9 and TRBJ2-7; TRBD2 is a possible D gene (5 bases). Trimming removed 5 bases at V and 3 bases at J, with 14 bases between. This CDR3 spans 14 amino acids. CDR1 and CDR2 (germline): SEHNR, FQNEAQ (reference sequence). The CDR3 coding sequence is TGTGCCAGCAGCACTGGACTGAGCCTCTACGAGCAGTACTTC. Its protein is CASSTGLSLYEQYF.

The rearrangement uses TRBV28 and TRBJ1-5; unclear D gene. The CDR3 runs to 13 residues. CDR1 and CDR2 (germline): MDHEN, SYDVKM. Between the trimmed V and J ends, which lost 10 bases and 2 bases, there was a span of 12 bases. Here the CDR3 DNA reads TGTGCCACCGCTTGGTTGGGCAATCAGCCCCAGCATTTT. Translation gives CATAWLGNQPQHF.

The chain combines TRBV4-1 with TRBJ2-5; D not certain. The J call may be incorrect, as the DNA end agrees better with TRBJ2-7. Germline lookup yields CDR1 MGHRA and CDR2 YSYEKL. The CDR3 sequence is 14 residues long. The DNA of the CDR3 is TGCGCCAGCAGCCAAGTTATCAGCTCCTACGAGCAGTACTTC. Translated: CASSQVISSYEQYF.

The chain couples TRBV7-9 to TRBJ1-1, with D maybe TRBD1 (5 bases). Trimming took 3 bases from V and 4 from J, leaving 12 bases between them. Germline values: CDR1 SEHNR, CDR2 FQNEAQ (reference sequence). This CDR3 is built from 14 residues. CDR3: CASSFVTDSTEAFF. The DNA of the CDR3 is TGTGCCAGCAGCTTCGTGACAGATAGCACTGAAGCTTTCTTT.

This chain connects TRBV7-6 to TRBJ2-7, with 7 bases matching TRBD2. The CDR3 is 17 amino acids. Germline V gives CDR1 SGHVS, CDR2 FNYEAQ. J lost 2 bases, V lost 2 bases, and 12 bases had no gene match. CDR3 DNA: TGTGCCAGCAGCTTAATAGCGGGTCCAGCCAAAACCTACGAGCAGTACTTC. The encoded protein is CASSLIAGPAKTYEQYF.

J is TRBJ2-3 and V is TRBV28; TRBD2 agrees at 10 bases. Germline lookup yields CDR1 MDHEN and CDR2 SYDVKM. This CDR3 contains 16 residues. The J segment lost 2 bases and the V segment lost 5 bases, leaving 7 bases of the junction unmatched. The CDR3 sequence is CASSIRTSGLTDTQYF. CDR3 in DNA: TGTGCCAGCAGTATCCGGACTAGCGGACTCACAGATACGCAGTATTTT.

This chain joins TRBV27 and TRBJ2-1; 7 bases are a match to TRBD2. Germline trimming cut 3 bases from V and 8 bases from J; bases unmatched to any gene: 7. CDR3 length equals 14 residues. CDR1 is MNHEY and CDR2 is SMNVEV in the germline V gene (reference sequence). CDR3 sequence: CASSLFGGSDEQFF. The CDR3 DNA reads TGTGCCAGCAGTTTGTTCGGCGGGAGCGATGAGCAGTTCTTC.

CDR3 residues: CAWSVLGQGNSPLHF. CDR3 sequence (DNA): TGTGCCTGGAGTGTACTGGGACAGGGAAATTCACCCCTCCACTTT. V gene TRBV30 combines with J gene TRBJ1-6; TRBD1 matches 9 bases. The CDR3 is 15 amino acids. Trimming at V came to 0 bases and at J to 7 bases, leaving 4 bases not matched to a gene. Per germline, CDR1 GTSNPN and CDR2 SVGIG (reference sequence).

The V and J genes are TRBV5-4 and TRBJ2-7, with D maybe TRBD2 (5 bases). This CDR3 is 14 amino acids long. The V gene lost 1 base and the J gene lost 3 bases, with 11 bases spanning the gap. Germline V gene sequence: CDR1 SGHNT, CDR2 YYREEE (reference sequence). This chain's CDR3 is CASSLSGNYYEQYF. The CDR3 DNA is TGTGCCAGCAGCTTGTCCGGGAACTACTACGAGCAGTACTTC. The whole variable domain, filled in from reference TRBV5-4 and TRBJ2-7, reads ETGVTQSPTHLIKTRGQQVTLRCSSQSGHNTVSWYQQALGQGPQFIFQYYREEENGRGNFPPRFSGLQFPNYSSELNVNALELDDSALYLCASSLSGNYYEQYFGPGTRLTVT.

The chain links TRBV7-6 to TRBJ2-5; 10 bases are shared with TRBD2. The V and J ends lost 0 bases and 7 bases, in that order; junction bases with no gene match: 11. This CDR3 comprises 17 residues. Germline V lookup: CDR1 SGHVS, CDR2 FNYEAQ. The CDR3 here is CASSLAHSGRADTTQYF. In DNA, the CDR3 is TGTGCCAGCAGCTTAGCACACAGCGGGAGGGCCGACACGACCCAGTACTTC. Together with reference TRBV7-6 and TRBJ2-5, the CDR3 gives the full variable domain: GAGVSQSPRYKVTKRGQDVALRCDPISGHVSLYWYRQALGQGPEFLTYFNYEAQQDKSGLPNDRFSAERPEGSISTLTIQRTEQRDSAMYRCASSLAHSGRADTTQYFGPGTRLLVL.

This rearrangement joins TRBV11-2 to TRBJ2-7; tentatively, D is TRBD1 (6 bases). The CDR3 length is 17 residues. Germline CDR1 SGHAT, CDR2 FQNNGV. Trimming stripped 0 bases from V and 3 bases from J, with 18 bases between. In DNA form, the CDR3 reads TGTGCCAGCAGCTTAGAATCCGGGACAAGTATCCTCTACGAGCAGTACTTC. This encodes CASSLESGTSILYEQYF.

The CDR3 sequence: CASSPTRRTSTDTQYF. The CDR3 DNA reads as TGCGCCAGCAGCCCAACCAGACGGACTAGCACAGATACGCAGTATTTT. The chain combines TRBV5-1 with TRBJ2-3; tentative D call: TRBD2 (5 bases). V lost 4 bases and J lost 0, with 15 bases in between. Germline loops: CDR1 SGHRS, CDR2 YFSETQ. The CDR3 length is 16 residues.